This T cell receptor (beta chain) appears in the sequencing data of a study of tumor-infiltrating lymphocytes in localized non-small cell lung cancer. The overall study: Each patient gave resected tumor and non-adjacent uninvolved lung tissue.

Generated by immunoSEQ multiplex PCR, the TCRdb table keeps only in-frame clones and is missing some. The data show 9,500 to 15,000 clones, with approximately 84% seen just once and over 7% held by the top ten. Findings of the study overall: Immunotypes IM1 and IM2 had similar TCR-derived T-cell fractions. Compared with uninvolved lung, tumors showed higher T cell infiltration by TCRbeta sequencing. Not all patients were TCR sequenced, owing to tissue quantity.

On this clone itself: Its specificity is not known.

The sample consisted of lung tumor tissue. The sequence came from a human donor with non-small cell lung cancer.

The chain's CDR3 is CASSRDWRSSYNEQFF. CDR3 bases: TGTGCCAGCAGCCGCGACTGGAGGAGCTCCTACAATGAGCAGTTCTTC. V gene TRBV5-6 combines with J gene TRBJ2-1; D is perhaps TRBD2 (5 bases). Germline loops: CDR1 SGHDT, CDR2 YYEEEE. V was pared by 4 bases and J by 0 bases, with 14 bases between. The CDR3 is 16 amino acids.